The rows below give T cell receptor beta chains drawn from one sample of a study of cytomegalovirus exposure and HLA in healthy donors. This table comes from immunoSEQ multiplex PCR, and its TCRdb copy is limited to in-frame clones, with some not included. The table lists 100,000 to 150,000 clones, roughly nine tenths of them singletons. Sequencing used PBMCs. These receptors all stem from a man under 40 in good health and CMV-seronegative. Both conserved end residues are trimmed from each CDR3.

13 TRBV7-3 ASSLSGGSTDTQY
11 TRBV7-2 ASSPYRNYGYT
16 TRBV5-1 ASSPGQGTLLYTGELF
11 TRBV6-5 ASGGQGVQPQH
10 TRBV7-6 ASSHRGAEQF
12 TRBV2 ASRDRATASEQY
12 TRBV7-7 ASSPGQGTYEQY
14 TRBV6-1 ASSELAGGHYNEQF
11 TRBV4-3 ASSQGAYTEAF
14 TRBV4-1 ASSQETGTGAQPQH
14 TRBV2 ASSEALGTDGETQY
13 TRBV4-1 ASSPMRVQGSPLH
14 TRBV25-1 ASSEGLGRGQETQY
14 TRBV4-3 ASSQGTGGGYYGYT
11 TRBV4-3 ASSRDRDYEQY
14 TRBV4-3 ASSQETSGGFGEQF
14 TRBV28 ASSFLLEAGANVLT
12 TRBV7-2 ASSQGTGNTEAF
12 TRBV6-6 ASSPDRGEYEQY
12 TRBV9 ASSVGGGTYEQY
13 TRBV2 ASRVTSGIEETQY
12 TRBV5-1 ASSLWQGSEGYT
11 TRBV2 ASSGHTTYEQY
13 TRBV9 ASSPGVTGVSGQY
13 TRBV7-2 ASSPLGQAAYEQY
12 TRBV6-1 ASSTQVTGNTIY
13 TRBV4-1 ASSHGQGVSYEQY
17 TRBV11-2 ASSHSRAGGSSYNSPLH
14 TRBV4-1 ASSQVKSSYNSPLH
12 TRBV19 ASRGPGGTGELF
12 TRBV5-6 ASSRDRGFYEQY
13 TRBV14 ASSQVFGTGVGYT
12 TRBV28 ASRVTGGNYGYT
17 TRBV28 ASSLAMDRGLTWNTEAF